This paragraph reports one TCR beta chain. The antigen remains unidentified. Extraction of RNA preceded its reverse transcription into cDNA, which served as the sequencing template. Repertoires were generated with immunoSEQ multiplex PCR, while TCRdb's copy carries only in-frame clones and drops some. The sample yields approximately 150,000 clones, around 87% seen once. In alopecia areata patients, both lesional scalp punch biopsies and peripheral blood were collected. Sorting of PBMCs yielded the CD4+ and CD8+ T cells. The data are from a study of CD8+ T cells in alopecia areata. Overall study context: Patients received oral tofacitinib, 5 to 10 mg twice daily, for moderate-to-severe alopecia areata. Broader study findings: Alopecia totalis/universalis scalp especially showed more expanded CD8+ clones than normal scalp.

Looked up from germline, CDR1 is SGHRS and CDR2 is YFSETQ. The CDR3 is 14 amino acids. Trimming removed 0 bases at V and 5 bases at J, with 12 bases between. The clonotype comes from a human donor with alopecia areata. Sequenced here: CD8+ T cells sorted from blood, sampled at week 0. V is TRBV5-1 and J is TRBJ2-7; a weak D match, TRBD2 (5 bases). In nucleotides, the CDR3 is TGCGCCAGCAGCTTGGCCGGGGATCAGGACGAGCAGTACTTC. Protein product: CASSLAGDQDEQYF.